This T cell receptor (beta chain) emerged from a study of shared clonotypes between healthy human individuals (dated by TCRdb to 2018 to 2021). About the study as a whole: The cohort included three men and a couple of women between 18 and 49 years of age. Per donor, three plates each were used for CD4 naive and CD4 memory, two for CD8 naive, and one for CD8 memory. To estimate repertoire size and how much clonotype sharing occurs between individuals, the study deeply sequenced the blood TCR repertoires of five healthy adults. Different laboratories and diverse techniques were used to prepare libraries and sequence TCR repertoires, to increase sequencing depth and limit assay-specific biases. Per donor, leukapheresis produced somewhere between about 0.94 and 8.9 billion PBMCs. What the research found in general, with its limitations: Even with the large sequencing depth, rarefaction of the sorted-subset datasets indicated that sequencing was incomplete. Compared with non-shared clonotypes, the clonotypes found in all four sorted-subset donors had higher generation probabilities. Estimated clonotype richness was generally larger for naive than for memory subsets. Sharing across several donors was observed for approximately 5% of naive CD4, around 3.5% of naive CD8, 2% to 2.5% of memory CD4, and around 0.44% of memory CD8 clonotypes. Pairwise subsampling led to the expectation that sequencing depth would affect the degree of clonotype sharing among donors. Because the study included only a small number of donors, the genetic and exposure-history diversity represented was limited. Sampling was restricted to blood, and TCR repertoires in tissues likely differ from the TCR repertoires found in blood.

The donors were healthy, HIV-negative adults with no recently reported acute infections or vaccinations. Every donor was a Caucasian adult residing in Nashville, Tennessee, USA. Magnetic negative selection was used to enrich CD4+ T cells, after which naive cells were positively selected on CD45RA and the negative fraction became the memory subset. Blood was collected by leukapheresis, and PBMCs were isolated by Ficoll-Histopaque density gradient centrifugation and then cryopreserved in liquid nitrogen vapor phase. Analytical flow cytometry was used to check the purity and quantity of each magnetically sorted T cell population. Genomic DNA was isolated from each sorted fraction and quantified by UV absorbance on a Nanodrop 2000c. The germline V gene gives CDR1 as SQVTM and CDR2 as ANQGSEA. V is pared back by 6 bases and J by 7 bases, with 15 bases lying between the germline termini. Reading from cysteine to phenylalanine, the CDR3 counts 12 amino acids. Just CDR3 DNA is preserved here, 36 bases in frame from base 1.

Regarding this clone: Its cognate antigen has yet to be identified. No base-level quality is on record; no much larger clone is a single base apart.

TCR CDR3 regions were amplified from genomic DNA by multiplex PCR using the deep immunoSEQ assay. For each cell subset, the extracted genomic DNA was distributed evenly across all wells of several immunoSEQ 96-well plates, and each plate served as one replicate. For sorted subsets, 200 to 250 ng of genomic DNA, equivalent to 30,000 or so T cell genomes, went into each replicate PCR. The purified libraries were quantified using a Qubit 3.0 fluorometer, sized with a Bioanalyzer 2100, and then quantified again using the KAPA Library Quantification kit. Every immunoSEQ 96-well plate was sequenced on a dedicated single-read 150-cycle Illumina NextSeq 550 flow cell. As for how the authors treated the data: The immunoSEQ output contained only junctional sequences without quality scores, so filtering could not match that applied to full-length reads. To assign V/J genes and CDR3, sequences were annotated using PyIR, a Python wrapper for IgBLAST v1.9, with IMGT germline references. Reads were removed for weak V/J assignments (E-value above 1e-6), missing CDR3, stop codons, out-of-frame junctions, or ambiguous translated residues. V3J clonotypes were defined as sequences sharing an identical inferred V gene, J gene, and CDR3 amino acid sequence. The percentage overlap between two repertoires was calculated by dividing the number of shared unique clonotypes by the size of the smaller repertoire. Three approaches were used to assess repertoire richness: RTK rarefaction, the Chao1 estimator, and Recon v2.1 estimates of unobserved clonotypes. Generation probabilities for all TCRbeta clonotypes obtained by the gDNA method from a handful of donors were computed using OLGA. TCRdb stores this immuneACCESS table with in-frame sequences only. Part of the clones is absent; in the studies checked, under half of the shortfall reflects unresolved V genes, and no reason is known for the rest. Clone size and the V and J calls come from that table; the DNA yielded D and trimming. This sample is represented by about 1.5 million clones; 96% of them were singletons. The biggest ten clones account for roughly 1.1% of the sample.

Sequenced: naive CD4+ T cells sorted from blood. The cell subset or site label, read with the paper, signifies: CD45RA+ positively selected. Recombination joined TRBV29-1 with TRBJ1-2; perhaps TRBD1 is the D gene, with 6 bases matching. This clonotype was sampled from a man between 25 and 39 years old in good health. CDR3 protein: CSVTGGSGGYTF. The nucleotide sequence reads as follows: TGCAGCGTGACCGGGGGCTCAGGTGGCTACACCTTC.